A single sample gave rise to the 10 T cell receptor beta chains below, sequenced in a study of blood T cells in healthy people across ages. Alongside a J-beta primer mix, a sample-barcoded 5' primer served in a second PCR lasting roughly 6 to 12 cycles. TCRdb ran MiXCR on the 5' RACE reads and lists one entry per CDR3 protein. The repertoire holds about 640,000 distinct CDR3 sequences, with 45% to 65% as singletons. The specimen was blood. The receptors stem from a man aged 60 to 69 in good health.

This clonotype was found a few times. The V gene is TRBV29-1, the J gene TRBJ1-2; D perhaps matches TRBD1 (5 bases). Germline CDR1 SQVTM, CDR2 ANQGSEA. V lost 7 bases to trimming and J lost 3 bases, with 15 bases between them. The CDR3 loop spans 13 amino acids. This CDR3 reads CSDDGGLDYGYTF. CDR3 in DNA: TGCAGCGATGATGGGGGATTAGACTATGGCTACACCTTC. Full variable domain (rest looked up from reference TRBV29-1 and TRBJ1-2): SAVISQKPSRDICQRGTSLTIQCQVDSQVTMMFWYRQQPGQSLTLIATANQGSEATYESGFVIDKFPISRPNLTFSTLTVSNMSPEDSSIYLCSDDGGLDYGYTFGSGTRLTVV.

Details on this clonotype: One junction end does not reproduce the germline sequence, and a read error may be involved. The rearrangement uses TRBV3-1 and TRBJ1-6; tentatively, D is TRBD1 (6 bases). There are 14 residues in the CDR3. Germline V lookup: CDR1 LGHDT, CDR2 YNNKEL (reference sequence). CDR3 DNA sequence: TGTGCCAGCAGCCCGACAGGTGTGAATTCGCCCCCCCACTTT. Translation: CASSPTGVNSPPHF.

This sequence joins TRBV12-3 or TRBV12-4 and TRBJ2-5; D gene ambiguous. V lost 2 bases, J lost 5 bases, and 9 bases lay in between. CDR3 length: 13 amino acids. In DNA form, the CDR3 reads TGTGCCAGCAGTTTACCCAACCGGGAGACCCAGTACTTC. Protein: CASSLPNRETQYF.

This clonotype was picked up a small number of times. The V and J genes are TRBV20-1 and TRBJ2-5, with a weak D call TRBD1 (5 bases). This CDR3 comprises 12 residues. Germline lookup yields CDR1 DFQATT and CDR2 SNEGSKA (reference sequence). Trimming removed 5 bases at V and 5 bases at J, with 12 bases between. The CDR3 DNA reads as TGCAGTGCTTCACAGGTGGGGGAGACCCAGTACTTC. Translated: CSASQVGETQYF.

This chain uses TRBV2 with TRBJ2-1; the D gene is possibly TRBD1 (6 bases). CDR1 is SNHLY and CDR2 is FYNNEI in the germline V gene. The V end was cut by 10 bases, the J end by 7 bases, with 17 bases between. The length of the CDR3 is 13 residues. CDR3 DNA: TGTGCCAACCCCATCACAGGGCAGAATGAGCAGTTCTTC. Protein product: CANPITGQNEQFF.

This clonotype has just a few counts. The chain combines TRBV20-1 with TRBJ1-1; D possibly corresponds to TRBD1 (5 bases). This CDR3 is 13 amino acids long. V lost 5 bases and J lost 1, with 11 bases in between. Germline CDR1 reads DFQATT; CDR2 reads SNEGSKA (reference sequence). CDR3 loop: CSALVTGNTEAFF. DNA of the CDR3: TGCAGTGCTCTAGTAACAGGGAACACTGAAGCTTTCTTT.

The chain couples TRBV12-3 or TRBV12-4 to TRBJ2-1; D may be TRBD1 or TRBD2 (5 bases each). The CDR3 is made up of 13 amino acids. The V end lost 6 bases, the J end lost 8 bases, and 14 bases lay between the germline ends. The CDR3 sequence is CASRFWDRDEQFF. The CDR3 DNA sequence: TGTGCCAGCAGATTTTGGGACCGGGATGAGCAGTTCTTC.

This chain uses TRBV14 with TRBJ2-5; D perhaps matches TRBD1 (6 bases). Germline V gene sequence: CDR1 SGHDN, CDR2 FVKESK. V was trimmed by 2 bases and J by 3 bases, leaving 22 bases between them. The CDR3 is 18 residues long. The CDR3 DNA reads as TGTGCCAGCAGCCAACCACATGATGCGGTAGGGACAAAAGAGACCCAGTACTTC. It translates to CASSQPHDAVGTKETQYF.

The CDR3 nucleotides are TGTGCCAGCAGCTTGGTACCGGGGGGCCTCCACGAGCAGTACTTC. It codes for CASSLVPGGLHEQYF. V gene TRBV11-2 combines with J gene TRBJ2-5; maybe TRBD2 (7 bases). The DNA end is a closer match to TRBJ2-7, so the J assignment may be wrong. CDR3 length: 15 residues. Germline lookup yields CDR1 SGHAT and CDR2 FQNNGV.

This clonotype was seen only once. The chain joins TRBV25-1 to TRBJ2-7; 12 bases align to TRBD2. The CDR3 covers 15 residues. CDR1 and CDR2 from the germline V gene are MGHDK and SYGVNS. With 4 bases clipped from V and 4 bases from J, the junction kept 5 bases outside the gene matches. The DNA of the CDR3 is TGTGCCAGCAGTGCAGCCGGGACTAGCGGGTACGAGCAGTACTTC. Residues: CASSAAGTSGYEQYF.